The clone carrying this T cell receptor (beta chain) is a singleton in its sample. Its antigen remains unidentified. This sample is part of a study of shared clonotypes between healthy human individuals. The study, taken as a whole, reports: Rarefaction gave evidence that sorted-subset sequencing remained incomplete despite large depth.

In replicate PCRs of sorted subsets, roughly 200 ng DNA, about 30,000 T cell genomes, was used. This table comes from immunoSEQ multiplex PCR, and its TCRdb copy is limited to in-frame clones, with some not included. Of 2,100,000 or so clones listed, more than 90% are singletons. The CDR3 length is 15 residues. The germline V gene encodes CDR1 MNHEY and CDR2 SVGAGI. V was pared by 4 bases and J by 6 bases, with 15 bases between. The chain joins TRBV6-5 to TRBJ2-2; D possibly corresponds to TRBD1 (6 bases). Sample: naive CD4+ T cells sorted from blood. Subset given: CD45RA+ positively selected. This receptor was identified in a man between 18 and 29 years old in good health. The CDR3 DNA follows: TGTGCCAGCAGTTCCATACGACAGGTCCCCGGGGAGCTGTTTTTT. This codes for CASSSIRQVPGELFF.